This record looks at one T cell receptor (beta chain) sequence and its context. The data were taken from a study of Ad26.COV2.S vaccination and SARS-CoV-2 variants. About the research overall: The vaccine Ad26.COV2.S was put into the muscle once, or twice with 56 days between.

The treatment denotes: around 19 received Ad26.COV2.S at low or high dose, single or two shots; roughly five received placebo; per-sample allocation not given. Collection of samples fell on day 63 after the first vaccine or placebo injection. The repertoire was sequenced with immunoSEQ multiplex PCR; TCRdb's copy has only in-frame clones and lacks some. The table shows 380,000 or so clones, with around nine tenths occurring only once. Germline loops: CDR1 MNHNY, CDR2 SVGAGI (reference sequence). Deletions cut 4 bases from V and 15 bases from J, with 15 bases between. This CDR3 is 12 amino acids long.

The genes are TRBV6-6 and TRBJ1-4; D uncertain. The clonotype originates from a person aged 18-60 years who received the Ad26.COV2.S COVID-19 vaccine or a placebo. This specimen consisted of peripheral blood, obtained in a trial of Ad26.COV2.S vaccine versus placebo. This chain's CDR3 is CASSFPREGMFF. The CDR3 bases are TGTGCCAGCAGTTTCCCTCGGGAAGGGATGTTTTTT.